A single sample is the source of the 5 T cell receptor beta chains below, sequenced in a study of identical twins. One entry per CDR3 protein results from TCRdb running MiXCR on the 5' RACE reads. This sample has some 300,000 distinct CDR3 sequences, with about 12% found just once. This sample also appeared in a second study, on yellow fever vaccine responses in identical twins.

What was sequenced was CD8+ T cells sorted from blood. These receptors were collected from a young woman in good health.

This clonotype was recorded many times. The V and J genes are TRBV5-6 and TRBJ2-1; the D is unclear. The CDR3 sequence is 13 residues long. Germline V gives CDR1 SGHDT, CDR2 YYEEEE. Trimming took off 2 bases at V and 8 bases at J, with 11 bases between the two ends. The CDR3 spells CASSLTGSYEQFF. CDR3 in DNA: TGTGCCAGCAGCTTAACGGGCTCCTATGAGCAGTTCTTC. Full variable domain (outside the CDR3, taken from reference TRBV5-6 and TRBJ2-1): DAGVTQSPTHLIKTRGQQVTLRCSPKSGHDTVSWYQQALGQGPQFIFQYYEEEERQRGNFPDRFSGHQFPNYSSELNVNALLLGDSALYLCASSLTGSYEQFFGPGTRLTVL.

This clonotype was detected a few times. This chain joins TRBV18 and TRBJ1-3; D gene unclear. From germline, CDR1 is KGHSH and CDR2 LQKENI. The CDR3 runs to 16 residues. The ends were cut back, 1 base at V and 0 bases at J, with 10 bases in the middle. The CDR3 bases are TGTGCCAGCTCACCACGGGCAGTCAACTCTGGAAACACCATATATTTT. Translation gives CASSPRAVNSGNTIYF.

This clonotype was seen ten or more times. This chain uses TRBV28 with TRBJ2-3; D tentatively fits TRBD1 or TRBD2 (5 bases each). The CDR3 contains 15 residues. The ends were cut back, 4 bases at V and 2 bases at J, with 13 bases in the middle. Germline V lookup: CDR1 MDHEN, CDR2 SYDVKM. CDR3 in DNA: TGTGCCAGCAGTTCGGCGGCTGGGACCACAGATACGCAGTATTTT. Encoded protein: CASSSAAGTTDTQYF.

This clonotype was detected only a few times. CDR3 nucleotide sequence: TGTGCCACCAGTGATTGGTCCGATCGTGAGACCCAGTACTTC. It yields the protein CATSDWSDRETQYF. The chain couples TRBV24-1 to TRBJ2-5; D is ambiguous. This CDR3 region has 14 residues. Germline loops: CDR1 KGHDR, CDR2 SFDVKD. The V gene lost 2 bases and the J gene lost 5 bases, with 11 bases spanning the gap.

This chain joins TRBV3-1 and TRBJ2-7; D uncertain. The CDR3 is 15 residues long. Trimming removed 1 base from V and 3 bases from J, with 13 bases in between. Germline CDR1 and CDR2: LGHDT and YNNKEL (reference sequence). The CDR3 DNA reads as TGTGCCAGCAGCCAAGGTCGTGGGCCCATCTACGAGCAGTACGTC. This codes for CASSQGRGPIYEQYV.